The present T cell receptor (beta chain) was sequenced within a study of blood T cell repertoires in COVID-19. Study background: Sites across the United States, Italy and Spain contributed samples from acute and convalescent COVID-19. T cells, B-cell-depleted T cells, or PBMCs supplied cDNA or gDNA.

In the study's own analysis: How many nucleated cells were present was estimated from reference gene primer amplification. The table came from immunoSEQ multiplex PCR; TCRdb's copy has only in-frame clones and leaves some out. Clone size and the V and J calls come from that table; the DNA yielded D and trimming. The sample has 180,000 or so clones, approximately 85% seen once. V gave up 4 bases and J gave up 3 bases; unmatched junction bases: 4. The CDR3 totals 15 residues. CDR1 MDHEN and CDR2 SYDVKM come from the germline V gene. The chain uses TRBV28 and TRBJ1-2; 11 nucleotides agree with TRBD1. The source is a human donor with active or convalescent COVID-19. The donor label of this sample is uncertain. The sequenced material came from peripheral blood. The CDR3 loop is CASSSGQGVDYGYTF. CDR3 DNA: TGTGCCAGCAGTTCGGGACAGGGGGTTGACTATGGCTACACCTTC.